Presented here are 22 T cell receptor beta chains from one specimen sequenced in a study of T cells after yellow fever vaccination. TCRdb recomputed calls from the 5' RACE reads with MiXCR, one row per CDR3 protein. This sample has some 320,000 distinct CDR3 sequences, with 4.1% found just once. This material consisted of PBMCs, taken 5 days after the yellow fever booster vaccination. Receptor source: a man between 18 and 29 years old who received the YFV17D yellow fever vaccine.

This clonotype was seen only a few times. J is TRBJ2-1 and V is TRBV24-1; D remains ambiguous. Trimming took off 10 bases at V and 0 bases at J, with 12 bases between the two ends. CDR3 length equals 14 residues. The germline gives CDR1 KGHDR, CDR2 SFDVKD. The CDR3: CATASRSSYNEQFF. The CDR3 DNA reads TGTGCCACAGCTTCACGAAGCTCCTACAATGAGCAGTTCTTC.

The rearrangement uses TRBV7-2 and TRBJ1-1, with D unresolved. The V gene lost 0 bases and the J gene lost 7 bases, with 12 bases spanning the gap. There are 14 residues in the CDR3. CDR1 is SGHTA and CDR2 is FQGNSA in the germline V gene. CDR3 DNA sequence: TGTGCCAGCAGCTTAGCCCGCCAGGTCGGTGAAGCTTTCTTT. Encoded protein: CASSLARQVGEAFF.

The J gene is TRBJ1-1, the V gene TRBV4-1; D not resolved. Trimming left V 0 bases short and J 7 bases short, with 9 bases between. The CDR3 contains 13 residues. Germline CDR1 and CDR2: MGHRA and YSYEKL. In DNA, the CDR3 is TGCGCCAGCAGCCAAGATAGGGCTGATGAAGCTTTCTTT. This encodes CASSQDRADEAFF.

The sample holds many counts of this clonotype. The chain combines TRBV4-3 with TRBJ2-5, with D maybe TRBD2 (5 bases). The V and J ends lost 1 base and 7 bases respectively, with 13 bases between them. The CDR3 extends over 14 amino acids. Germline CDR1 reads LGHNA; CDR2 reads YSLEER. The CDR3 sequence: CASSQGRTRGTQYF. The CDR3 coding sequence is TGCGCCAGCAGCCAAGGGAGGACCCGCGGGACCCAGTACTTC.

This clonotype was recorded a few times. For the CDR3, the DNA is TGCAGCGCCGCGGGACACACCTACGAGCAGTACTTC. The encoded protein is CSAAGHTYEQYF. The chain is built from TRBV29-1 and TRBJ2-7, with D perhaps being TRBD1 or TRBD2 (6 bases each). V lost 7 bases, J lost 2 bases, and 12 bases lay in between. The CDR3 runs 12 residues. Germline loops: CDR1 SQVTM, CDR2 ANQGSEA.

The chain is built from TRBV7-2 and TRBJ1-1; D gene uncertain. Trimming removed 2 bases from V and 5 bases from J, with 9 bases in between. The CDR3 is 13 residues long. CDR1 SGHTA and CDR2 FQGNSA come from the germline V gene. The CDR3 region has the DNA TGTGCCAGCAGCTTACCGACGAGGACTGAAGCTTTCTTT. Translated, it gives CASSLPTRTEAFF.

This clonotype was recorded many times. The chain is built from TRBV12-3 or TRBV12-4 and TRBJ1-2; unclear D gene. V was cut by 5 bases and J by 3 bases, with 13 bases left in between. The CDR3 length is 14 residues. The CDR3 DNA reads as TGTGCCAGCAGTAAGGACGGCCGGGACTATGGCTACACCTTC. Its translation: CASSKDGRDYGYTF.

This clonotype was found a few times. V gene TRBV20-1 combines with J gene TRBJ2-3; maybe TRBD2 (7 bases). V was pared by 3 bases and J by 6 bases, with 10 bases between. The CDR3 totals 12 residues. Germline CDR1 reads DFQATT; CDR2 reads SNEGSKA (reference sequence). The DNA for the CDR3 is TGCAGTGCTAGCGGGGGGCAGGATACGCAGTATTTT. This translates into CSASGGQDTQYF.

This chain connects TRBV5-4 to TRBJ2-3; 8 bases match TRBD1. The CDR3 has 16 amino acids. CDR1 is SGHNT and CDR2 is YYREEE in the germline V gene (reference sequence). V gave up 0 bases and J gave up 11 bases; unmatched junction bases: 14. The CDR3 spells CASSLGGGSGGAEQYF. The CDR3 region has the DNA TGTGCCAGCAGCTTGGGTGGGGGTTCAGGGGGCGCTGAGCAGTATTTT. Filled out from reference TRBV5-4 and TRBJ2-3, the complete variable domain reads ETGVTQSPTHLIKTRGQQVTLRCSSQSGHNTVSWYQQALGQGPQFIFQYYREEENGRGNFPPRFSGLQFPNYSSELNVNALELDDSALYLCASSLGGGSGGAEQYFGPGTRLTVL.

The chain carries TRBV6-1 and TRBJ2-7; 8 nucleotides line up with TRBD2. The CDR3 spans 13 residues. Germline CDR1 MNHNS, CDR2 SASEGT. Unmatched junction bases numbered 1, after V lost 5 bases and J lost 1 base. CDR3 sequence (DNA): TGTGCCAGCAGTATAGCGGGGTCCTACGAGCAGTACGTC. Its translation: CASSIAGSYEQYV.

In its sample, this clonotype was seen many times. V usage is TRBV5-1 and J usage is TRBJ1-6, with D possibly being TRBD1 (5 bases). Trimming took 6 bases from V and 6 from J, leaving 13 bases between them. Germline loops: CDR1 SGHRS, CDR2 YFSETQ. The CDR3 consists of 14 residues. The CDR3 coding sequence is TGCGCCAGCATGTCCGGGGCAGTTAATTCACCCCTCCACTTT. Translating gives CASMSGAVNSPLHF.

In its sample, this clonotype was seen many times. V gene TRBV7-8 combines with J gene TRBJ1-6; 11 positions match TRBD1. Unmatched junction bases numbered 9, after V lost 8 bases and J lost 9 bases. The germline gives CDR1 SGHVS, CDR2 FQNEAQ. The CDR3 spans 15 residues. The CDR3 bases are TGTGCCAGCTCACTCGGGACAGGGGGGAGTTCACCCCTCCACTTT. Its protein is CASSLGTGGSSPLHF.

This clonotype was counted between two and nine times. The genes are TRBV18 and TRBJ2-7; D uncertain. This CDR3 comprises 13 residues. Trimming shortened V by 4 bases and J by 5 bases, and 12 bases separated the two germline ends. Germline V gene sequence: CDR1 KGHSH, CDR2 LQKENI. CDR3: CASSQGSGDEQYV. Here the CDR3 DNA reads TGTGCCAGCTCACAGGGATCTGGAGACGAGCAGTACGTC.

The rearrangement links TRBV6-6 to TRBJ2-1; D is perhaps TRBD1 or TRBD2 (5 bases each). CDR1 is MNHNY and CDR2 is SVGAGI in the germline V gene (reference sequence). V lost 6 bases and J lost 11, with 11 bases in between. CDR3 size: 11 residues. The DNA of the CDR3 is TGTGCCAGCAGGAGGGGTACGAAGCAGTTCTTC. Translation gives CASRRGTKQFF.

This clonotype was seen more than once but under ten times. The chain uses TRBV4-1 and TRBJ1-1; TRBD1 matches 11 bases. The germline gives CDR1 MGHRA, CDR2 YSYEKL. V trimming: 1 base; J trimming: 4 bases; junction bases outside the gene matches: 2. The CDR3 sequence is 15 residues long. The CDR3 sequence: CASSQVDRGPTEAFF. Written as DNA, the CDR3 is TGCGCCAGCAGCCAAGTGGACAGGGGGCCCACTGAAGCTTTCTTT.

Many counts were recorded for this clonotype. The chain has TRBV12-3 or TRBV12-4 and TRBJ1-2; TRBD1 might be the D (5 bases). Trimming left V 4 bases short and J 8 bases short, with 14 bases between. The CDR3 spans 13 residues. The DNA of the CDR3 is TGTGCCAGCAGTTATGCCCCCGCAGGGGGCTACACCTTC. Its protein product is CASSYAPAGGYTF.

This clonotype was seen more than once but under ten times. The chain is built from TRBV20-1 and TRBJ2-3; 10 nucleotides line up with TRBD2. Germline CDR1 is DFQATT and CDR2 is SNEGSKA (reference sequence). V trimming: 5 bases; J trimming: 3 bases; junction bases outside the gene matches: 14. The CDR3 length is 17 residues. This CDR3 is CSAFSPSLAGVTDTQYF. The DNA for the CDR3 is TGCAGTGCTTTTTCCCCCTCTCTAGCGGGGGTGACAGATACGCAGTATTTT.

This clonotype has a count of ten or more. The rearrangement links TRBV5-5 to TRBJ2-2; D ambiguous. Germline assignment: CDR1 SGHKS and CDR2 YYEKEE (reference sequence). CDR3 length equals 13 residues. Trimming left V 1 base short and J 8 bases short, with 9 bases between. The CDR3 is CASSLSGLGELFF. CDR3 DNA: TGTGCCAGCAGCTTGTCCGGGTTGGGGGAGCTGTTTTTT.

This clonotype came up a few times. V is TRBV28 and J is TRBJ1-5; D is unresolved. V shed 7 bases and J shed 0 bases, with 7 bases lying between them. This CDR3 has 13 amino acids. The germline V gene encodes CDR1 MDHEN and CDR2 SYDVKM. The CDR3 loop is CASTEYSNQPQHF. In DNA, the CDR3 is TGTGCCAGCACGGAGTATAGCAATCAGCCCCAGCATTTT.

This clonotype was picked up many times. V and J are TRBV20-1 and TRBJ1-3; no clear D. Trimming stripped 3 bases from V and 2 bases from J, with 11 bases between. This CDR3 is built from 14 residues. Germline CDR1 reads DFQATT; CDR2 reads SNEGSKA (reference sequence). The CDR3 region has the DNA TGCAGTGCTAGTCGCCGGGCTCCTGGAAACACCATATATTTT. It specifies CSASRRAPGNTIYF.

This clonotype was observed a handful of times. CDR3 in amino acids: CASSYGALLAGGELFF. CDR3 DNA sequence: TGTGCCAGCAGCTATGGAGCCCTCCTGGCGGGGGGGGAGCTGTTTTTT. The J gene is TRBJ2-2, the V gene TRBV7-9; D is perhaps TRBD2 (6 bases). This CDR3 is 16 amino acids long. The V and J ends lost 4 bases and 8 bases respectively, with 20 bases between them. CDR1 and CDR2 from the germline V gene are SEHNR and FQNEAQ (reference sequence).

This clonotype turned up a few times. The genes are TRBV12-5 and TRBJ1-1; 7 bases line up with TRBD1. The CDR3 contains 13 residues. With 1 base clipped from V and 11 bases from J, the junction kept 7 bases outside the gene matches. Germline assignment: CDR1 LGHNT and CDR2 FRNRAP. CDR3 nucleotide sequence: TGTGCTAGTGGTTTGGGGAAGGGGGCGCCGGCTTTCTTT. It yields the protein CASGLGKGAPAFF.